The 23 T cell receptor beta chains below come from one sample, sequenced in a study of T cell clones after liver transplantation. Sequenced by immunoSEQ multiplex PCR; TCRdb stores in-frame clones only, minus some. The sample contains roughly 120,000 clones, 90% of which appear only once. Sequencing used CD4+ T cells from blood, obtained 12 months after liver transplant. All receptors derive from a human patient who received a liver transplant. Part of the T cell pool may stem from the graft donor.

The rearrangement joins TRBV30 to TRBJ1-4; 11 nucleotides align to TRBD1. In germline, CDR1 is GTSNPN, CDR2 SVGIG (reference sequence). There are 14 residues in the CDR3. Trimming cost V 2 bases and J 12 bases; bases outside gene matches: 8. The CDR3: CAWSRGQGVWELFF. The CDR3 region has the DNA TGTGCCTGGAGTCGGGGACAGGGGGTTTGGGAACTGTTTTTT.

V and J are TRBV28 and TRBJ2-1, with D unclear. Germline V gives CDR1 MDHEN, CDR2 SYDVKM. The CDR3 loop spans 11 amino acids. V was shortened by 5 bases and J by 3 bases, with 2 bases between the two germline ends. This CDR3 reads CASSRYNEQFF. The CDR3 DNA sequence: TGTGCCAGCAGTCGCTACAATGAGCAGTTCTTC.

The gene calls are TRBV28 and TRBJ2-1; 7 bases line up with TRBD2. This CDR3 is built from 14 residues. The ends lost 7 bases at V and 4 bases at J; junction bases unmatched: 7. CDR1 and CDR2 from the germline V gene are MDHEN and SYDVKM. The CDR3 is CASKSGNSYNEQFF. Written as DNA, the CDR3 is TGTGCCAGCAAGAGCGGGAATTCATACAATGAGCAGTTCTTC.

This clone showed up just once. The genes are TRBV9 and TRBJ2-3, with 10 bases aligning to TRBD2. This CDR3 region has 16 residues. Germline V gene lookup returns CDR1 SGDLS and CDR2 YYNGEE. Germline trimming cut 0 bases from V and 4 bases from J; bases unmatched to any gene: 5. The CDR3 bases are TGTGCCAGCAGCGTAGGGGCTAGCGGGAGATCAGATACGCAGTATTTT. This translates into CASSVGASGRSDTQYF.

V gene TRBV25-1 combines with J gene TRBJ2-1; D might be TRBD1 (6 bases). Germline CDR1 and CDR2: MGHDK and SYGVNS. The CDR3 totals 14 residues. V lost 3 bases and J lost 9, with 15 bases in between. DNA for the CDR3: TGTGCCAGCAGTGACCCCGGACAGTTTGGTGAGCAGTTCTTC. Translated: CASSDPGQFGEQFF. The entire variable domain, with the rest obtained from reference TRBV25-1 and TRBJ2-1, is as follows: EADIYQTPRYLVIGTGKKITLECSQTMGHDKMYWYQQDPGMELHLIHYSYGVNSTEKGDLSSESTVSRIRTEHFPLTLESARPSHTSQYLCASSDPGQFGEQFFGPGTRLTVL.

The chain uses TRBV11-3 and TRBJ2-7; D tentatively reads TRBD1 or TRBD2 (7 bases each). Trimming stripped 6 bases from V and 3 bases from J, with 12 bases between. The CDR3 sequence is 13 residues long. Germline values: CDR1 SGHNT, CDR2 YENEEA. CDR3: CASRPGGVYEQYF. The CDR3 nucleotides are TGTGCCAGCAGACCAGGGGGGGTCTACGAGCAGTACTTC.

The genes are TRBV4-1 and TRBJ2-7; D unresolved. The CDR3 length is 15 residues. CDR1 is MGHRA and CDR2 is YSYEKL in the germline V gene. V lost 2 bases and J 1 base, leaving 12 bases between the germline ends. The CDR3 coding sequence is TGCGCCAGCAGCCAAAGATTAGTGGGATCCTACGAGCAGTACTTC. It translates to CASSQRLVGSYEQYF.

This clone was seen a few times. This chain's CDR3 is CASSVPSYEQYF. DNA for the CDR3: TGTGCCAGCAGTGTTCCCTCCTACGAGCAGTACTTC. This chain uses TRBV6-1 with TRBJ2-7; D uncertain. CDR1 and CDR2 (germline): MNHNS, SASEGT. The length of the CDR3 is 12 residues. Trimming stripped 4 bases from V and 0 bases from J, with 4 bases between.

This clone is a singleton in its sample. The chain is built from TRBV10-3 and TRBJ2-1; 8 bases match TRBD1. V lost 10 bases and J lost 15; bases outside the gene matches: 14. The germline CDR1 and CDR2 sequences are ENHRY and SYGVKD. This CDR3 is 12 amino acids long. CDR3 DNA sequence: TGTGCCACCGCAGACGGTACAGGGGGGACGTTCTTC. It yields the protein CATADGTGGTFF.

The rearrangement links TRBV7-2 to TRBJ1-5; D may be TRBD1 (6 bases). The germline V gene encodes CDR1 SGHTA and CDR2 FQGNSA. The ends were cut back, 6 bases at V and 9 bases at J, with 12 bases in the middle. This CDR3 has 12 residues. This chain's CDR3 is CASSQQGGPQHF. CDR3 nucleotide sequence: TGTGCCAGCAGTCAACAAGGGGGGCCCCAGCATTTT.

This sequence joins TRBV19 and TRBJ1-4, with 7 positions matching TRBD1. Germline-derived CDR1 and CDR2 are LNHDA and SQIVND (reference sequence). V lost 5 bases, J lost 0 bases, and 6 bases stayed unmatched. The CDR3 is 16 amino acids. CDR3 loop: CASSAGQPATNEKLFF. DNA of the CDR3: TGTGCCAGTAGTGCGGGACAGCCAGCAACTAATGAAAAACTGTTTTTT.

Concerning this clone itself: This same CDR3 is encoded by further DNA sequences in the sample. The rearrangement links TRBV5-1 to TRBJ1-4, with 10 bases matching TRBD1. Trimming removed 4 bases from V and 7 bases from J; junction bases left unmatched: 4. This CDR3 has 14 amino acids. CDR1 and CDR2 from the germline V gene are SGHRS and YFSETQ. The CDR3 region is CASSPGQGSEKLFF. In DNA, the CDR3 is TGCGCCAGCAGCCCGGGACAGGGGAGTGAAAAACTGTTTTTT. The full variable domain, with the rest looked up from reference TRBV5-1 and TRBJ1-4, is KAGVTQTPRYLIKTRGQQVTLSCSPISGHRSVSWYQQTPGQGLQFLFEYFSETQRNKGNFPGRFSGRQFSNSRSEMNVSTLELGDSALYLCASSPGQGSEKLFFGSGTQLSVL.

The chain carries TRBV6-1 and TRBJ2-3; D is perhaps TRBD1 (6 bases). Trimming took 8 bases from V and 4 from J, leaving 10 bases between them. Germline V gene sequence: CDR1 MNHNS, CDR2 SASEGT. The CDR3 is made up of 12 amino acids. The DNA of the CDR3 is TGTGCCAGCGACAGGTTTTCAGATACGCAGTATTTT. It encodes CASDRFSDTQYF.

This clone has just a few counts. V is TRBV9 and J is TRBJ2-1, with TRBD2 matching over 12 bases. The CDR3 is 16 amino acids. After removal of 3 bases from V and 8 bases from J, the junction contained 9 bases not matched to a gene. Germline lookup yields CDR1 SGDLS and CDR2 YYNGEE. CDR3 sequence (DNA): TGTGCCAGCAGCGCCGACCCGGGACTAGCGGGTCATGAGCAGTTCTTC. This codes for CASSADPGLAGHEQFF.

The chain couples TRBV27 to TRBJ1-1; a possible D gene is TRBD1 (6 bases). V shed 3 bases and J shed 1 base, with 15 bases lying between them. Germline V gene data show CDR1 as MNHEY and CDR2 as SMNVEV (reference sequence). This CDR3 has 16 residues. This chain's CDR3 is CASSLGGALTNTEAFF. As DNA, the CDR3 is TGTGCCAGCAGTTTGGGGGGGGCCCTCACGAACACTGAAGCTTTCTTT.

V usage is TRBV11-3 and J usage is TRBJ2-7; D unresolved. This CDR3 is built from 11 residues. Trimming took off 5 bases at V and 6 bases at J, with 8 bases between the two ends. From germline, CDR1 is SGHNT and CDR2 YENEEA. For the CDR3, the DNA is TGTGCCAGCAGCCTTGAAACCGAGCAGTACTTC. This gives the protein CASSLETEQYF.

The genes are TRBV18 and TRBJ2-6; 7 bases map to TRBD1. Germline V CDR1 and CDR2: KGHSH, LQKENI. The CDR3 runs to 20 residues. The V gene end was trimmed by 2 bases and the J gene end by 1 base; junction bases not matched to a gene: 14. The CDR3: CASSPLGWDRGLSGANVLTF. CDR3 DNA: TGTGCCAGCTCACCATTGGGTTGGGACAGAGGGTTATCTGGGGCCAACGTCCTGACTTTC. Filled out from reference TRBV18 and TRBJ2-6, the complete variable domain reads NAGVMQNPRHLVRRRGQEARLRCSPMKGHSHVYWYRQLPEEGLKFMVYLQKENIIDESGMPKERFSAEFPKEGPSILRIQQVVRGDSAAYFCASSPLGWDRGLSGANVLTFGAGSRLTVL.

The CDR3 here is CASSFWGRSYEQYF. CDR3 coding DNA: TGTGCCAGCAGTTTTTGGGGACGCTCCTACGAGCAGTACTTC. This chain connects TRBV28 to TRBJ2-7; D is possibly TRBD1 or TRBD2 (5 bases each). The CDR3 is 14 residues long. CDR1 is MDHEN, CDR2 SYDVKM, per germline. V was cut by 3 bases and J by 0 bases, with 9 bases left in between.

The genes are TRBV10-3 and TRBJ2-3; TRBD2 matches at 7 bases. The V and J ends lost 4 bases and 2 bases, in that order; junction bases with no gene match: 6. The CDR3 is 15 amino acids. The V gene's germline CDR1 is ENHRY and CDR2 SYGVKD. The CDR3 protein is CAISGGGIYTDTQYF. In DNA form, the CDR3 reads TGTGCCATCAGTGGGGGAGGGATCTACACAGATACGCAGTATTTT.

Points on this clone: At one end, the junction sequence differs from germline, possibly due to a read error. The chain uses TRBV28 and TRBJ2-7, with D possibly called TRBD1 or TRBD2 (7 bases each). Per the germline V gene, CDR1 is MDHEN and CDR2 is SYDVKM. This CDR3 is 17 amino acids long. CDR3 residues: CASSLWGRKQGREEQYF. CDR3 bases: TGTGCCAGCAGCTTATGGGGCCGTAAACAGGGGAGGGAAGAGCAGTACTTC.

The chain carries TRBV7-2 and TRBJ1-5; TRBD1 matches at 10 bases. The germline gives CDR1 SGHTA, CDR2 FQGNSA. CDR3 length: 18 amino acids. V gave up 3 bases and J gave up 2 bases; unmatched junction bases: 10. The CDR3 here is CASSLNPRTGGGNQPQHF. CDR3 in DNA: TGTGCCAGCAGCTTGAATCCTCGGACAGGGGGTGGCAATCAGCCCCAGCATTTT. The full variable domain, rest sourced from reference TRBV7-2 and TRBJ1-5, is GAGVSQSPSNKVTEKGKDVELRCDPISGHTALYWYRQSLGQGLEFLIYFQGNSAPDKSGLPSDRFSAERTGGSVSTLTIQRTQQEDSAVYLCASSLNPRTGGGNQPQHFGDGTRLSIL.

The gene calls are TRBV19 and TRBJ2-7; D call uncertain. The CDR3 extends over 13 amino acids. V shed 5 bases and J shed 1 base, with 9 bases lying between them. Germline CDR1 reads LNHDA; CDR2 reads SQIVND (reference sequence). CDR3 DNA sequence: TGTGCCAGTAGTTTGCAGGATTCCTACGAGCAGTACTTC. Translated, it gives CASSLQDSYEQYF.

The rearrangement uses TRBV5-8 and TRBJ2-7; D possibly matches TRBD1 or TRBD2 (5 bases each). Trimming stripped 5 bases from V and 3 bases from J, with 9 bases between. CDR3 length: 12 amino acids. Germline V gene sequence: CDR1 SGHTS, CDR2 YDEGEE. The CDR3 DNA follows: TGTGCCAGCAGACGGGACCTCTACGAGCAGTACTTC. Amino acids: CASRRDLYEQYF.